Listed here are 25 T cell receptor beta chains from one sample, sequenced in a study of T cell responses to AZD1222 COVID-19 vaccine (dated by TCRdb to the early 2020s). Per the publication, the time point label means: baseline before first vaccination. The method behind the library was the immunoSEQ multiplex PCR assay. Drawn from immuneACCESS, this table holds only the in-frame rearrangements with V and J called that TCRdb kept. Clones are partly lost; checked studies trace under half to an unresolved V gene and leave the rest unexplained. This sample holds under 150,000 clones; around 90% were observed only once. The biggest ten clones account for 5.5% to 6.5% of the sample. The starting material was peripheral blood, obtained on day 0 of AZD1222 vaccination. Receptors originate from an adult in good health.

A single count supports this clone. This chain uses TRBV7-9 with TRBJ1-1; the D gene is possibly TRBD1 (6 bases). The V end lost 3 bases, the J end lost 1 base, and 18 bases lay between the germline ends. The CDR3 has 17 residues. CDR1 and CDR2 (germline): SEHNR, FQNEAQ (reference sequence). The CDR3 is CASSFWSGGKWNTEAFF. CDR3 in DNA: TGTGCCAGCAGCTTTTGGTCGGGGGGCAAATGGAACACTGAAGCTTTCTTT.

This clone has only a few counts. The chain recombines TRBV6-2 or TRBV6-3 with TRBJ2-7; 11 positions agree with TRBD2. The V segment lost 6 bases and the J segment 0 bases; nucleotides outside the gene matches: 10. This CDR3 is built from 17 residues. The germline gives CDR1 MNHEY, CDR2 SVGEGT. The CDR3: CASSLSRTSGPSYEQYF. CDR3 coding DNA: TGTGCCAGCAGCCTAAGCAGGACTAGCGGGCCCTCCTACGAGCAGTACTTC.

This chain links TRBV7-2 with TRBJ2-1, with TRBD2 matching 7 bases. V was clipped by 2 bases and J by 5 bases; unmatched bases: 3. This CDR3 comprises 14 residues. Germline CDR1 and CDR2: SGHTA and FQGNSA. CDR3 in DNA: TGTGCCAGCAGCTTACTAGGGACTAACAATGAGCAGTTCTTC. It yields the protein CASSLLGTNNEQFF.

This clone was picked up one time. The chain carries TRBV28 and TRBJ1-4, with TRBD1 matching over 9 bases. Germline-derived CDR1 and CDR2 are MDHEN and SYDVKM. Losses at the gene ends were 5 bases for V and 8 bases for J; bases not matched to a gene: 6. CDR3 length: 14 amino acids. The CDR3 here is CASSPGTGTEKLFF. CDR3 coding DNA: TGTGCCAGCAGTCCCGGGACAGGGACCGAAAAACTGTTTTTT.

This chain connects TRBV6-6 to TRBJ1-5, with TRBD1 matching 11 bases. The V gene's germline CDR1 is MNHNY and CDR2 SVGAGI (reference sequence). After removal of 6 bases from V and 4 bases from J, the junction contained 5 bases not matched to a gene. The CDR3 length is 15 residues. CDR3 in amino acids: CASSPGTGGNQPQHF. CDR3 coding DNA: TGTGCCAGCAGCCCGGGGACAGGGGGGAATCAGCCCCAGCATTTT.

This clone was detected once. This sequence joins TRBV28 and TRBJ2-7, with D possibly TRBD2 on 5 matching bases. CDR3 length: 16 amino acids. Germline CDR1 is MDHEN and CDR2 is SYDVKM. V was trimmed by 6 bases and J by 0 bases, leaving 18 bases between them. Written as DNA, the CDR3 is TGTGCCAGCAGCCCTTGGGAGCGGTCGAGCTCCTACGAGCAGTACTTC. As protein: CASSPWERSSSYEQYF.

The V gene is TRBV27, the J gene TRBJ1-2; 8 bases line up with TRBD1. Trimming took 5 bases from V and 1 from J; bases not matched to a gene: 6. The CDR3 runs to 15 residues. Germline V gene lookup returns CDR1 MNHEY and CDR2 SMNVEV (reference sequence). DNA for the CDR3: TGTGCCAGCAGTCCCCGGACAGGGAATAACTATGGCTACACCTTC. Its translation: CASSPRTGNNYGYTF.

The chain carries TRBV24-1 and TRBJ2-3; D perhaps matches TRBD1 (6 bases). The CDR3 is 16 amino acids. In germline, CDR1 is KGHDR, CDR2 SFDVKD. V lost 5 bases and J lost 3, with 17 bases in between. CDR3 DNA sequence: TGTGCCACCAGTGGAGTTCAGGGGCGCCCAACAGATACGCAGTATTTT. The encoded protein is CATSGVQGRPTDTQYF.

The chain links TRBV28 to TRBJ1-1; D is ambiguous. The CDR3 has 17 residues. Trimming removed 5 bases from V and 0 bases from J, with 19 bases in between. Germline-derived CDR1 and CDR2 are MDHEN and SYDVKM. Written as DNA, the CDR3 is TGTGCCAGCAGTCAAGACGGACTAGTTCCAATGAACACTGAAGCTTTCTTT. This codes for CASSQDGLVPMNTEAFF.

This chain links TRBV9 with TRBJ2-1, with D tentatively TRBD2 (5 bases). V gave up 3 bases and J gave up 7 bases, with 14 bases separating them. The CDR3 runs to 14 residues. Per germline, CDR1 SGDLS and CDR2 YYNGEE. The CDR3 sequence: CASSGSDRVNEQFF. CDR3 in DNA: TGTGCCAGCAGCGGTAGCGATAGGGTGAATGAGCAGTTCTTC.

This CDR3 reads CASSPGQGGLQYF. In nucleotides, the CDR3 is TGTGCCAGCAGCCCGGGGCAGGGAGGCCTGCAGTACTTC. The genes are TRBV5-4 and TRBJ2-7, with a tentative D call TRBD2 (6 bases). Deletions cut 4 bases from V and 9 bases from J, with 17 bases between. This CDR3 is built from 13 residues. CDR1 is SGHNT, CDR2 YYREEE, per germline (reference sequence).

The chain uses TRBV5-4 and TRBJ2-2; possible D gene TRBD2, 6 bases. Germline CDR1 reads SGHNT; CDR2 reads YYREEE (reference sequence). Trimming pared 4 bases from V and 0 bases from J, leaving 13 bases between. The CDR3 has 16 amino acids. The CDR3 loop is CASSPGESSNTGELFF. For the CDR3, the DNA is TGTGCCAGCAGCCCGGGGGAGAGCTCGAACACCGGGGAGCTGTTTTTT.

The CDR3 here is CASSVGGRGDTEAFF. The DNA for the CDR3 is TGTGCCAGCAGCGTAGGGGGGCGCGGGGACACTGAAGCTTTCTTT. The rearrangement joins TRBV9 to TRBJ1-1; tentatively, D is TRBD1 (6 bases). Germline V CDR1 and CDR2: SGDLS, YYNGEE. V lost 0 bases and J lost 3, with 12 bases in between. The CDR3 spans 15 residues.

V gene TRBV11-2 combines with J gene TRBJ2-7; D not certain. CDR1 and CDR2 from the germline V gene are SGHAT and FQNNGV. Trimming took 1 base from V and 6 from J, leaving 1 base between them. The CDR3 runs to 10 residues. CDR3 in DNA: TGTGCCAGCAGCTTAGGCGAGCAGTACTTC. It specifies CASSLGEQYF.

This CDR3 is CASSFSGEQFF. The CDR3 DNA reads as TGTGCCAGCAGTTTCAGCGGCGAGCAGTTCTTC. The chain uses TRBV27 and TRBJ2-1; TRBD2 might be the D (5 bases). This CDR3 has 11 amino acids. V was pared by 3 bases and J by 10 bases, with 7 bases between. The germline V gene encodes CDR1 MNHEY and CDR2 SMNVEV (reference sequence).

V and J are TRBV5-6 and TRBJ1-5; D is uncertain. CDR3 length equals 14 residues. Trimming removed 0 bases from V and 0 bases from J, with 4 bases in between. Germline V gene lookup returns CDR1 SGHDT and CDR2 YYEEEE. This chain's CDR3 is CASSLGHSNQPQHF. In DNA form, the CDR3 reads TGTGCCAGCAGCTTGGGACATAGCAATCAGCCCCAGCATTTT.

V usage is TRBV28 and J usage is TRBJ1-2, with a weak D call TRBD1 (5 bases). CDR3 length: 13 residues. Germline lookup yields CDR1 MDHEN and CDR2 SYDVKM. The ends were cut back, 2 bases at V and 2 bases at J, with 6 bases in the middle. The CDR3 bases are TGTGCCAGCAGTTTACAGGGAAACTATGGCTACACCTTC. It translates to CASSLQGNYGYTF.

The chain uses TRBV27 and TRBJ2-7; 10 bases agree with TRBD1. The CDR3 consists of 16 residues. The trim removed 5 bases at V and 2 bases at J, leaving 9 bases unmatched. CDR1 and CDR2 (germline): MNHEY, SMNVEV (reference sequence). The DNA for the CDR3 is TGTGCCAGCAGTCCCCAATGGACAGGGGGGGCCTACGAGCAGTACTTC. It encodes CASSPQWTGGAYEQYF.

The DNA of the CDR3 is TGTGCCAGCAGTCCTCAGGGGGCGAACACTGAAGCTTTCTTT. It yields the protein CASSPQGANTEAFF. The chain joins TRBV6-5 to TRBJ1-1, with 8 bases lining up with TRBD1. J lost 1 base, V lost 5 bases, and 3 bases had no gene match. Germline CDR1 and CDR2: MNHEY and SVGAGI. The CDR3 extends over 14 amino acids.

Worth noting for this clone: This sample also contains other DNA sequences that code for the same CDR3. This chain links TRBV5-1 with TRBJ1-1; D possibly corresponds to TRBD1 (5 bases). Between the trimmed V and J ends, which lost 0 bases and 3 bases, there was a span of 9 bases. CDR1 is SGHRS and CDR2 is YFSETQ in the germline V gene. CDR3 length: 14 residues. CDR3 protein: CASSLEDRDTEAFF. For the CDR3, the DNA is TGCGCCAGCAGCTTGGAAGACAGAGACACTGAAGCTTTCTTT.

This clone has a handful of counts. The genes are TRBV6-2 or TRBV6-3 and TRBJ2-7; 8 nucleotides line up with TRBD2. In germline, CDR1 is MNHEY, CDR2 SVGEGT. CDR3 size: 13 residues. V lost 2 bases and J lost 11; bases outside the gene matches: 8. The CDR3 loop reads CASSYPGPGREYF. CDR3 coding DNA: TGTGCCAGCAGTTACCCCGGCCCCGGGAGGGAGTACTTC.

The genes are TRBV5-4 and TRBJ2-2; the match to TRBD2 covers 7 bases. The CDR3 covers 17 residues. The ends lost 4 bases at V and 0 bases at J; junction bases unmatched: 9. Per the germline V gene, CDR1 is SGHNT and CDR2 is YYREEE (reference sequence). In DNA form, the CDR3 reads TGTGCCAGCAGCGCCCCTAGCGGAACTTCGAACACCGGGGAGCTGTTTTTT. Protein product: CASSAPSGTSNTGELFF.

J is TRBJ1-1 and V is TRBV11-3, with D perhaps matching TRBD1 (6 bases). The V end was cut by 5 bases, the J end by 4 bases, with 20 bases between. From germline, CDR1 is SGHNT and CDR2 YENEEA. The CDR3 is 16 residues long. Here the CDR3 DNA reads TGTGCCAGCAGCCGGCCAGGGGTGGGGTCCCTCACTGAAGCTTTCTTT. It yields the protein CASSRPGVGSLTEAFF.

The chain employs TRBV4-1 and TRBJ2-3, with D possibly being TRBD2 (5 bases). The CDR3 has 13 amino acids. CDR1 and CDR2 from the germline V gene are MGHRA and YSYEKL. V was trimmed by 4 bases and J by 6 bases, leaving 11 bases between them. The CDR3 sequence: CASSLYRGDTQYF. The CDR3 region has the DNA TGCGCCAGCAGCCTATATCGAGGGGATACGCAGTATTTT.

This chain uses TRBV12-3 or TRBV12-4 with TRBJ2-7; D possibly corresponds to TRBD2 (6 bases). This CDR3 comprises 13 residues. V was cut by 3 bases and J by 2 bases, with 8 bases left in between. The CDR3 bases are TGTGCCAGCAGTTTTCGGGAGACCTACGAGCAGTACTTC. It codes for CASSFRETYEQYF.